This T cell receptor beta chain is drawn from a study of T-cell reconstitution after alpha-beta-depleted transplantation in children. Overall study findings and caveats: Expanded graft clones numbering several hundred reportedly gave rise to alpha-beta T cells about two months after transplant. There were some patients whose high TCRbeta diversity at day 60 came from surviving recipient T cells and thymic progenitors. The authors attributed T-cell counts and diversity one year after transplant mostly to newly produced T cells.

Germline assignment: CDR1 SGHRS and CDR2 YFSETQ. J was trimmed by 9 bases and V by 5 bases; bases with no gene match: 6. The CDR3 totals 14 residues. Unique molecular identifiers featured in how the TCRbeta library was prepared. TCRdb called the PCR reads again in MiXCR, with one record for every CDR3 protein. The sample shows about 250,000 distinct CDR3 sequences, roughly 25% of them seen only once. This clonotype was observed a handful of times. The antigen is not known. The V gene is TRBV5-1, the J gene TRBJ2-1, with TRBD2 matching over 12 bases. This clonotype originated in a female patient aged 2 to 10 who had a stem cell transplant for congenital amegakaryocytic thrombocytopenia, so the T cells may come from the graft donor. The sequencing here drew on PBMCs, mostly from graft donor cells, taken 360 days after TCRalphabeta/CD19-depleted stem cell transplant. CDR3 in amino acids: CASSRLAGEVEQFF. The CDR3 DNA is TGCGCCAGCAGTCGACTAGCGGGGGAAGTTGAGCAGTTCTTC.